This T cell receptor (beta chain) was sequenced during a study of control samples from healthy donors and cancer patients. Using immunoSEQ multiplex PCR, the repertoire was profiled, and TCRdb retains in-frame clones only, with some absent. The table shows about 120,000 clones, with more than 75% occurring only once. Germline V gene sequence: CDR1 SEHNR, CDR2 FQNEAQ (reference sequence). V was cut by 5 bases and J by 4 bases, with 12 bases left in between. The CDR3 extends over 15 amino acids. The rearrangement links TRBV7-9 to TRBJ2-6, with a possible D match to TRBD2 (6 bases). Input material: blood. The TCR originated in a woman between 65 and 79 years old in good health. CDR3 protein: CASSPGGLGANVLTF. The CDR3 DNA sequence: TGTGCCAGCAGCCCCGGGGGTCTGGGGGCCAACGTCCTGACTTTC.